The 28 T cell receptor beta chains below were found in one sample sequenced in a study of cytomegalovirus exposure and HLA in healthy donors. 13 Jbeta primers and 60 Vbeta primers were used for the PCR. The protocol was immunoSEQ multiplex PCR, while the TCRdb copy is restricted to in-frame clones and leaves out a portion. The sample carries approximately 92,000 clones, just under 70% recorded once. The specimen was PBMCs. These receptors came from a man between 45 and 60 years old in good health and CMV-seronegative.

This clone was picked up a small number of times. J is TRBJ2-3 and V is TRBV7-3; 7 bases align to TRBD2. The germline V gene encodes CDR1 SGHTA and CDR2 FQGTGA. The ends lost 2 bases at V and 2 bases at J; junction bases unmatched: 1. The CDR3 totals 14 residues. Here the CDR3 DNA reads TGTGCCAGCAGCTTAGGACTAGTCACAGATACGCAGTATTTT. Translation gives CASSLGLVTDTQYF.

This clone was picked up a small number of times. The chain uses TRBV27 and TRBJ1-5; D is unresolved. Between the trimmed V and J ends, which lost 6 bases and 6 bases, there was a span of 12 bases. The CDR3 extends over 13 amino acids. Germline CDR1 is MNHEY and CDR2 is SMNVEV (reference sequence). The CDR3 region has the DNA TGTGCCAGCAGCAGAAGACGGGGTCAGCCCCAGCATTTT. Its translation: CASSRRRGQPQHF.

This clone was detected only a few times. The genes are TRBV29-1 and TRBJ1-4; a weak D match, TRBD1 (5 bases). Trimming took 4 bases from V and 4 from J, leaving 16 bases between them. CDR3 size: 15 residues. Germline lookup yields CDR1 SQVTM and CDR2 ANQGSEA. The CDR3 loop reads CSVVGRTPNNEKLFF. CDR3 nucleotide sequence: TGCAGCGTTGTAGGCCGGACACCGAATAATGAAAAACTGTTTTTT. The variable domain in full, completed from reference TRBV29-1 and TRBJ1-4, reads SAVISQKPSRDICQRGTSLTIQCQVDSQVTMMFWYRQQPGQSLTLIATANQGSEATYESGFVIDKFPISRPNLTFSTLTVSNMSPEDSSIYLCSVVGRTPNNEKLFFGSGTQLSVL.

This chain connects TRBV6-6 to TRBJ1-4, with D tentatively TRBD1 (6 bases). The CDR3 is 14 residues long. CDR1 and CDR2 from the germline V gene are MNHNY and SVGAGI (reference sequence). The V end lost 6 bases, the J end lost 4 bases, and 12 bases lay between the germline ends. The CDR3 protein is CASSPDSVNEKLFF. The CDR3 DNA reads as TGTGCCAGCAGCCCGGACAGTGTTAATGAAAAACTGTTTTTT.

For the CDR3, the DNA is TGCGCCAGCAGCCAAGCGCAGGGGGCGCCTAATTCACCCCTCCACTTT. Encoded protein: CASSQAQGAPNSPLHF. V gene TRBV5-1 combines with J gene TRBJ1-6, with 8 nucleotides matching TRBD1. Trimming cost V 4 bases and J 6 bases; bases outside gene matches: 9. Germline assignment: CDR1 SGHRS and CDR2 YFSETQ. This CDR3 contains 16 residues.

The CDR3 sequence is CASIPGGSGGYTF. The CDR3 DNA reads TGTGCCAGCATCCCGGGTGGGAGCGGTGGCTACACCTTC. The genes are TRBV28 and TRBJ1-2; D gene ambiguous. The CDR3 is 13 residues long. Germline CDR1 reads MDHEN; CDR2 reads SYDVKM. V was shortened by 7 bases and J by 7 bases, with 16 bases between the two germline ends.

In this sample, this clone turned up once. This rearrangement joins TRBV27 to TRBJ2-2, with 7 bases fitting TRBD1. Germline loops: CDR1 MNHEY, CDR2 SMNVEV (reference sequence). J was trimmed by 3 bases and V by 5 bases; bases with no gene match: 3. The CDR3 is 14 amino acids. CDR3 nucleotides: TGTGCCAGCAGTCCGACAGGGTACACCGGGGAGCTGTTTTTT. This gives the protein CASSPTGYTGELFF.

The chain joins TRBV10-3 to TRBJ1-5; 9 bases map to TRBD1. The CDR3 loop spans 17 amino acids. CDR1 ENHRY and CDR2 SYGVKD come from the germline V gene. The V segment lost 0 bases and the J segment 5 bases; nucleotides outside the gene matches: 8. The CDR3 coding sequence is TGTGCCATCAGTGAGTCGGGGACAGGGCCCAGATATCAGCCCCAGCATTTT. Residues: CAISESGTGPRYQPQHF.

This clone was counted a few times. The rearrangement uses TRBV2 and TRBJ1-6, with TRBD1 matching 8 bases. Germline V gene lookup returns CDR1 SNHLY and CDR2 FYNNEI. Trimming at V came to 6 bases and at J to 13 bases, leaving 14 bases not matched to a gene. The CDR3 runs to 15 residues. CDR3 in DNA: TGTGCCAGCAGGGCGACCGGGACAGGAACGGGTCCCCTCCACTTT. Amino acids: CASRATGTGTGPLHF.

The genes are TRBV29-1 and TRBJ2-7, with D possibly TRBD2 on 5 matching bases. Looked up from germline, CDR1 is SQVTM and CDR2 is ANQGSEA. Deletions cut 4 bases from V and 4 bases from J, with 17 bases between. The CDR3 totals 14 residues. The CDR3 nucleotides are TGCAGCGTTGTCCGCGGGCCGGATTTTTACGAGCAGTACTTC. It encodes CSVVRGPDFYEQYF.

This clone was picked up a small number of times. This chain connects TRBV10-1 to TRBJ2-4; TRBD2 agrees at 14 bases. The V segment lost 2 bases and the J segment 0 bases; nucleotides outside the gene matches: 6. There are 19 residues in the CDR3. CDR1 is WNHNN and CDR2 is SYGVQD in the germline V gene (reference sequence). The CDR3 spells CASSENRLAGGIAKNIQYF. The DNA of the CDR3 is TGCGCCAGCAGTGAGAACAGACTAGCGGGGGGGATAGCCAAAAACATTCAGTACTTC.

The chain links TRBV5-4 to TRBJ1-6; 7 bases agree with TRBD1. Per the germline V gene, CDR1 is SGHNT and CDR2 is YYREEE (reference sequence). The CDR3 runs to 16 residues. The J segment lost 9 bases and the V segment lost 2 bases, leaving 11 bases of the junction unmatched. CDR3 protein: CASSLQGIGGPSPLHF. The CDR3 DNA sequence: TGTGCCAGCAGCTTACAGGGGATAGGAGGCCCTTCACCCCTCCACTTT.

This chain joins TRBV19 and TRBJ1-4, with 9 bases that match TRBD1. V was clipped by 5 bases and J by 7 bases; unmatched bases: 8. CDR1 LNHDA and CDR2 SQIVND come from the germline V gene (reference sequence). CDR3 length equals 15 residues. The CDR3 DNA reads TGTGCCAGTAGTCCGGGACAGGGTTTTTTTGAAAAACTGTTTTTT. This encodes CASSPGQGFFEKLFF.

The gene calls are TRBV5-4 and TRBJ2-3; D is possibly TRBD1 (6 bases). CDR1 and CDR2 (germline): SGHNT, YYREEE (reference sequence). The CDR3 loop spans 13 amino acids. With 8 bases removed from V and 5 bases from J, the gap between germline ends came to 15 bases. As DNA, the CDR3 is TGTGCCAGTCGGCTAGTAGGGGGAGATACGCAGTATTTT. As protein: CASRLVGGDTQYF.

The V and J genes are TRBV27 and TRBJ1-2; 9 bases are a match to TRBD1. CDR1 is MNHEY and CDR2 is SMNVEV in the germline V gene (reference sequence). V shed 4 bases, J shed 7 bases, and the junction held 7 bases outside the gene matches. The CDR3 is 14 amino acids. The CDR3 spells CASSYRDRVSGYTF. CDR3 nucleotide sequence: TGTGCCAGCAGTTATAGGGACAGGGTCTCTGGCTACACCTTC.

The table lists this clone with a few counts. The chain has TRBV15 and TRBJ2-1; D is possibly TRBD2 (6 bases). Looked up from germline, CDR1 is LNHNV and CDR2 is YYDKDF (reference sequence). Trimming removed 3 bases at V and 6 bases at J, with 9 bases between. There are 13 residues in the CDR3. The CDR3 reads CATSRDYLNEQFF. Written as DNA, the CDR3 is TGTGCCACCAGCAGGGACTACCTCAATGAGCAGTTCTTC.

This clone appeared a few times. The chain employs TRBV19 and TRBJ1-1, with a tentative D call TRBD1 (5 bases). The CDR3 runs 14 residues. The germline V gene has CDR1 LNHDA and CDR2 SQIVND (reference sequence). The V and J ends lost 1 base and 6 bases respectively, with 12 bases between them. CDR3 DNA sequence: TGTGCCAGTAGTATAGGCGGCTGGGGCTCTGAAGCTTTCTTT. Protein sequence: CASSIGGWGSEAFF.

CDR3: CASSPGLLQSAFF. The CDR3, as DNA: TGCGCCAGCAGTCCCGGACTCCTTCAATCAGCTTTCTTT. This chain joins TRBV5-1 and TRBJ1-1; D is undetermined. Trimming stripped 5 bases from V and 10 bases from J, with 18 bases between. Germline CDR1 reads SGHRS; CDR2 reads YFSETQ. The CDR3 has 13 amino acids.

V is TRBV7-9 and J is TRBJ2-3; 7 bases are shared with TRBD2. V lost 8 bases to trimming and J lost 4 bases; unmatched junction nucleotides: 9. Germline V CDR1 and CDR2: SEHNR, FQNEAQ (reference sequence). The CDR3 covers 14 residues. CDR3 in amino acids: CASALGGSADTQYF. The DNA of the CDR3 is TGTGCCAGCGCCTTGGGCGGGAGTGCAGATACGCAGTATTTT. Variable domain in full (rest from reference TRBV7-9 and TRBJ2-3): DTGVSQNPRHKITKRGQNVTFRCDPISEHNRLYWYRQTLGQGPEFLTYFQNEAQLEKSRLLSDRFSAERPKGSFSTLEIQRTEQGDSAMYLCASALGGSADTQYFGPGTRLTVL.

This chain connects TRBV19 to TRBJ2-6, with 9 bases matching TRBD1. The J segment lost 4 bases and the V segment lost 6 bases, leaving 7 bases of the junction unmatched. This CDR3 is 16 amino acids long. Germline loops: CDR1 LNHDA, CDR2 SQIVND (reference sequence). CDR3 loop: CASRNRGRVGANVLTF. The CDR3 DNA reads TGTGCCAGTAGGAACAGGGGGCGCGTGGGGGCCAACGTCCTGACTTTC.

This chain links TRBV12-5 with TRBJ2-2, with D possibly matching TRBD2 (6 bases). CDR3 size: 16 residues. Germline V gives CDR1 LGHNT, CDR2 FRNRAP. Trimming removed 6 bases at V and 4 bases at J, with 18 bases between. CDR3: CASGPPSGRLTGELFF. Here the CDR3 DNA reads TGTGCTAGTGGGCCCCCTAGTGGGAGGCTCACCGGGGAGCTGTTTTTT.

The V gene is TRBV5-1, the J gene TRBJ2-2, with D possibly TRBD1 on 6 matching bases. CDR1 and CDR2 from the germline V gene are SGHRS and YFSETQ. V was trimmed by 7 bases and J by 4 bases, leaving 20 bases between them. CDR3 length: 16 residues. For the CDR3, the DNA is TGCGCCAGCTCCCGGGACACCTTCTTAACCACCGGGGAGCTGTTTTTT. Its protein is CASSRDTFLTTGELFF. The full variable domain, in which reference TRBV5-1 and TRBJ2-2 provide the parts outside the CDR3, is KAGVTQTPRYLIKTRGQQVTLSCSPISGHRSVSWYQQTPGQGLQFLFEYFSETQRNKGNFPGRFSGRQFSNSRSEMNVSTLELGDSALYLCASSRDTFLTTGELFFGEGSRLTVL.

The genes are TRBV5-1 and TRBJ2-7; D is unresolved. The CDR3 spans 13 residues. CDR1 and CDR2 (germline): SGHRS, YFSETQ. The V end lost 0 bases, the J end lost 7 bases, and 11 bases lay between the germline ends. CDR3 loop: CASSLVLTEEQYF. The CDR3 coding sequence is TGCGCCAGCAGCTTGGTTTTGACGGAGGAGCAGTACTTC.

This clone was detected a few times. The chain recombines TRBV18 with TRBJ2-3; D gene unclear. The V gene lost 2 bases and the J gene lost 0 bases, with 12 bases spanning the gap. In germline, CDR1 is KGHSH, CDR2 LQKENI. The CDR3 totals 16 residues. Here the CDR3 DNA reads TGTGCCAGCTCACCATCTAGAAGCACTAGCACAGATACGCAGTATTTT. This gives the protein CASSPSRSTSTDTQYF.

The chain employs TRBV4-2 and TRBJ2-3; D not resolved. CDR1 is LGHNA and CDR2 is YNFKEQ in the germline V gene. The CDR3 covers 15 residues. With 4 bases removed from V and 5 bases from J, the gap between germline ends came to 16 bases. CDR3 region: CASSPQSDPGDTQYF. In DNA, the CDR3 is TGTGCCAGCAGCCCCCAGTCCGATCCGGGAGATACGCAGTATTTT.

This chain links TRBV6-6 with TRBJ2-1, with 12 bases lining up with TRBD2. The V and J ends lost 5 bases and 15 bases, in that order; junction bases with no gene match: 11. The CDR3 is made up of 14 amino acids. Germline values: CDR1 MNHNY, CDR2 SVGAGI (reference sequence). The CDR3 reads CASSDWLAGGWLFF. The CDR3 DNA is TGTGCCAGCAGTGACTGGCTAGCGGGAGGGTGGTTGTTCTTC.

This clone showed up just a few times. One end of the junction does not line up with germline, which may come from a read error. The J gene is TRBJ1-1, the V gene TRBV7-7; perhaps TRBD1 as D (5 bases). Germline V lookup: CDR1 SSHAT, CDR2 FNYEAQ (reference sequence). The CDR3 is 13 residues long. The chain's CDR3 is CASSLQVNTEAFF. The CDR3 DNA sequence: TGTGCTAGCAGCTTACAGGTGAACACTGAAGCTTTCTTT.

This chain's CDR3 is CASSVTGTSEDTQYF. The CDR3 DNA sequence: TGCGCCAGCAGCGTAACCGGGACTAGCGAGGATACGCAGTATTTT. The V and J genes are TRBV5-1 and TRBJ2-3; 10 nucleotides agree with TRBD2. Germline-derived CDR1 and CDR2 are SGHRS and YFSETQ. V was pared by 4 bases and J by 6 bases, with 8 bases of the junction left unmatched. This CDR3 contains 15 residues.